This record covers a single TCR beta chain. With 4 bases removed from V and 2 bases from J, the gap between germline ends came to 18 bases. The CDR3 runs to 16 residues. Germline lookup yields CDR1 MGHRA and CDR2 YSYEKL. Study processing details: Reference gene primer amplification in the assay estimated nucleated cell counts. Some clones are missing from TCRdb's copy, which holds only in-frame ones; the method was immunoSEQ multiplex PCR. That table supplies the V and J calls and clone size; D and trimming were determined from the DNA. The sample lists 130,000 to 150,000 clones; 80% to 90% were seen once. The record originates from a study of blood T cell repertoires in COVID-19. Study at large: The study drew acute and convalescent COVID-19 samples from the United States, Italy and Spain. The cDNA or gDNA used as material had been derived from T cells, B-cell-depleted T cells, or PBMCs.

While infection was still active, Seattle patients were enrolled and then followed longitudinally. The source material was peripheral blood. This TCR was recovered from a woman aged 55-69 years with COVID-19, enrolled during active disease. The genes are TRBV4-1 and TRBJ2-7, with D possibly TRBD1 on 6 matching bases. CDR3 sequence (DNA): TGCGCCAGCAGCCTCCCATCCCAGGGGATACCCTACGAGCAGTACTTC. Translation: CASSLPSQGIPYEQYF.